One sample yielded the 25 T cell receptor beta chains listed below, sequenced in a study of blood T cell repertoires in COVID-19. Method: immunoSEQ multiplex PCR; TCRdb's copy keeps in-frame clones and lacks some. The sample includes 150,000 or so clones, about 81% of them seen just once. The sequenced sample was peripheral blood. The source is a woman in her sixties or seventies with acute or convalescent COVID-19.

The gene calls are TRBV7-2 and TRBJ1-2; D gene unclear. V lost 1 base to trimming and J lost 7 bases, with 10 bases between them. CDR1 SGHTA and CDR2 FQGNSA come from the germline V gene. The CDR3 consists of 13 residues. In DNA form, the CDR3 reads TGTGCCAGCAGCTTAGGCGGGGAAAGTGGCTACACCTTC. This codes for CASSLGGESGYTF.

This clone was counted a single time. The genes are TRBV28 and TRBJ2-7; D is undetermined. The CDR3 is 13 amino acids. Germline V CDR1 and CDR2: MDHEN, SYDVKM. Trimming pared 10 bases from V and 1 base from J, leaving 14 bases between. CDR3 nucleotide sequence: TGTGCCACCTCCAACTTGGTTTCCTACGAGCAGTACTTC. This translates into CATSNLVSYEQYF.

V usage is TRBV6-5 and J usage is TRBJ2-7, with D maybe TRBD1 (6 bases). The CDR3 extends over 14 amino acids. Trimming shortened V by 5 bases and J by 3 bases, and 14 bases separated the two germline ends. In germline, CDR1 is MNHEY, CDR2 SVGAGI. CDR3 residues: CASSRQDSGYEQYF. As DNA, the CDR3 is TGTGCCAGCAGTCGACAGGACTCAGGCTACGAGCAGTACTTC.

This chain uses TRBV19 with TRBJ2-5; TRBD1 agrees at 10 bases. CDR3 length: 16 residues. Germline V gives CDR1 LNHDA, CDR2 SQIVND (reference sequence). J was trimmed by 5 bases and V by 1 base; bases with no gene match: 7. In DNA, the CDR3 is TGTGCCAGTAGTATAGGGGACAGGGGCTTCGGGGAGACCCAGTACTTC. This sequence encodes CASSIGDRGFGETQYF. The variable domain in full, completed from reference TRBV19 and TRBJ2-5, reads DGGITQSPKYLFRKEGQNVTLSCEQNLNHDAMYWYRQDPGQGLRLIYYSQIVNDFQKGDIAEGYSVSREKKESFPLTVTSAQKNPTAFYLCASSIGDRGFGETQYFGPGTRLLVL.

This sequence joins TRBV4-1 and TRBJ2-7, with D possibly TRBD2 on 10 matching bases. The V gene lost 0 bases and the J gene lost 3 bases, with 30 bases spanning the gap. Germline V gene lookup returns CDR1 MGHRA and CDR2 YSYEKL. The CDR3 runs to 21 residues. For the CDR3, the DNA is TGCGCCAGCAGCCAAGAGGGACAGGGTGGGCTAGCGGGAGCGGGGAGCTACGAGCAGTACTTC. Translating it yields CASSQEGQGGLAGAGSYEQYF.

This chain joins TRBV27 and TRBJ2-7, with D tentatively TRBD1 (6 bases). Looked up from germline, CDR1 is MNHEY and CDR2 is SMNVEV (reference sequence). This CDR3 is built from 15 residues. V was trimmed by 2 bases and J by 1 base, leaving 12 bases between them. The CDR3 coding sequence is TGTGCCAGCAGTTTAGGCGCTAGGGGGTCCTACGAGCAGTACTTC. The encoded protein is CASSLGARGSYEQYF.

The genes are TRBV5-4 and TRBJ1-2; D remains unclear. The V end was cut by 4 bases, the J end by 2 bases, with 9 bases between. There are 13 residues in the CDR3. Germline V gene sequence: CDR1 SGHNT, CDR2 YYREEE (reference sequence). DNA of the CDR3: TGTGCCAGCAGCCCCCAGGTGAACTATGGCTACACCTTC. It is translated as CASSPQVNYGYTF.

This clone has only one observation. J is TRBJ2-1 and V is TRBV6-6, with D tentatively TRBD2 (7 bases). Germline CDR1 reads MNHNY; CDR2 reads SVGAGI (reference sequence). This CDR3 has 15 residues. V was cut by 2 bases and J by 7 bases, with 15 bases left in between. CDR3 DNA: TGTGCCAGCAGTTACGATGAGGGAGGGGGGAATGAGCAGTTCTTC. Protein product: CASSYDEGGGNEQFF.

In nucleotides, the CDR3 is TGTGCCAGCAGCCCGGGGGTACAGGATCAGCCCCAGCATTTT. Its protein product is CASSPGVQDQPQHF. This chain uses TRBV2 with TRBJ1-5, with D tentatively TRBD1 (5 bases). CDR1 SNHLY and CDR2 FYNNEI come from the germline V gene. The CDR3 totals 14 residues. V lost 6 bases to trimming and J lost 5 bases, with 14 bases between them.

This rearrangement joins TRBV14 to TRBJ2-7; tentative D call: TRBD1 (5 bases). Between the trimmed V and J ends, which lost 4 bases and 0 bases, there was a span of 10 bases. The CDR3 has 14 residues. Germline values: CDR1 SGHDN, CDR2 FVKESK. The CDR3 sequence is CASSLRQTSYEQYF. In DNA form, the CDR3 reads TGTGCCAGCAGCCTCAGACAGACCTCCTACGAGCAGTACTTC.

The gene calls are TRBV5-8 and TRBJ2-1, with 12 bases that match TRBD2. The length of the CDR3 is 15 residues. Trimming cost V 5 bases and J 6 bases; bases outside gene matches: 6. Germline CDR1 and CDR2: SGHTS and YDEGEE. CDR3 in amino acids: CASSRLAGGANEQFF. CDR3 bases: TGTGCCAGCAGTCGCCTAGCGGGGGGGGCCAATGAGCAGTTCTTC. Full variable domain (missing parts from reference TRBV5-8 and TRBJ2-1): EAGVTQSPTHLIKTRGQQATLRCSPISGHTSVYWYQQALGLGLQFLLWYDEGEERNRGNFPPRFSGRQFPNYSSELNVNALELEDSALYLCASSRLAGGANEQFFGPGTRLTVL.

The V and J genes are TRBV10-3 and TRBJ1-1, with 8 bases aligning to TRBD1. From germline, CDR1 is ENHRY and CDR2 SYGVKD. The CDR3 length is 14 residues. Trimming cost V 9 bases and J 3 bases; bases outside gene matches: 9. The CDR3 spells CAMGDDRGYTEAFF. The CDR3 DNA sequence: TGTGCCATGGGCGATGACAGGGGTTACACTGAAGCTTTCTTT.

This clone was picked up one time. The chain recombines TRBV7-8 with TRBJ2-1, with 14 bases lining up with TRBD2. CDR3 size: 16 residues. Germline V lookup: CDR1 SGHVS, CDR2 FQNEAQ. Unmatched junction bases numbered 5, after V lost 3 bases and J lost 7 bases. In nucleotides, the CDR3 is TGTGCCAGCAGCTTCTCGACTAGCGGGAGGGGGAATGAGCAGTTCTTC. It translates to CASSFSTSGRGNEQFF.

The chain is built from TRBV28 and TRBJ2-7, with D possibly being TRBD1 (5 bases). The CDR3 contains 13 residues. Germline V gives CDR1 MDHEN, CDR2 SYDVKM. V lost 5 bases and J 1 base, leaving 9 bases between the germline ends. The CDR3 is CASSQGASYEQYF. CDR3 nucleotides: TGTGCCAGCAGTCAAGGGGCTTCCTACGAGCAGTACTTC. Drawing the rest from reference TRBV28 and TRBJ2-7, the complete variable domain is DVKVTQSSRYLVKRTGEKVFLECVQDMDHENMFWYRQDPGLGLRLIYFSYDVKMKEKGDIPEGYSVSREKKERFSLILESASTNQTSMYLCASSQGASYEQYFGPGTRLTVT.

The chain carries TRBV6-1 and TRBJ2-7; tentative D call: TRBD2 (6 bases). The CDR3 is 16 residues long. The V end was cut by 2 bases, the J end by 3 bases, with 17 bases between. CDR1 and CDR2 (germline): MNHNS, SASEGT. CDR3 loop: CASSENSAAGGYEQYF. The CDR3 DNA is TGTGCCAGCAGTGAAAATTCAGCCGCCGGGGGCTACGAGCAGTACTTC.

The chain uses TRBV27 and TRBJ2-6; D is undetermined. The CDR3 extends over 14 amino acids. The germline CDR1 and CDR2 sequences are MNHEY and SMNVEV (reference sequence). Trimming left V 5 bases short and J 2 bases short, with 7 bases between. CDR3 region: CASSLSAGANVLTF. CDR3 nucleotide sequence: TGTGCCAGCAGTCTTTCAGCTGGGGCCAACGTCCTGACTTTC.

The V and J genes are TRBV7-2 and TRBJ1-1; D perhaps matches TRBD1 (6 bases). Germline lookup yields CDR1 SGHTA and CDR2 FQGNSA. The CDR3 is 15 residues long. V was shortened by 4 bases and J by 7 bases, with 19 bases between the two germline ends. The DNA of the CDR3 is TGTGCCAGCAGCTACGGACAGACAAGGTTGGATGAAGCTTTCTTT. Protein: CASSYGQTRLDEAFF.

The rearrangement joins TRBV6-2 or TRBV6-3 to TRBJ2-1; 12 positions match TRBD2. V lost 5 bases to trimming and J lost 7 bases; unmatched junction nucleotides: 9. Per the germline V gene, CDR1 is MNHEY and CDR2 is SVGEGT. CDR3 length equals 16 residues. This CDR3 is CASSRIGGLAGNEQFF. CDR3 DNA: TGTGCCAGCAGTCGGATAGGCGGACTAGCGGGAAATGAGCAGTTCTTC.

This CDR3 reads CAWSVSGYPPNEQFF. The CDR3 bases are TGTGCCTGGAGTGTAAGCGGGTATCCCCCAAATGAGCAGTTCTTC. V and J are TRBV30 and TRBJ2-1; D is possibly TRBD2 (6 bases). Germline V gene sequence: CDR1 GTSNPN, CDR2 SVGIG (reference sequence). Deletions cut 0 bases from V and 7 bases from J, with 16 bases between. This CDR3 comprises 15 residues.

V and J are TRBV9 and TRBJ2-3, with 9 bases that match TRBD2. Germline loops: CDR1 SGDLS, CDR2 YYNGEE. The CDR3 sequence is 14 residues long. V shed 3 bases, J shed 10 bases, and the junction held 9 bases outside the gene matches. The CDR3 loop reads CASSALAGLGAQYF. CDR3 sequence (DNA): TGTGCCAGCAGCGCTCTAGCGGGACTTGGGGCGCAGTATTTT.

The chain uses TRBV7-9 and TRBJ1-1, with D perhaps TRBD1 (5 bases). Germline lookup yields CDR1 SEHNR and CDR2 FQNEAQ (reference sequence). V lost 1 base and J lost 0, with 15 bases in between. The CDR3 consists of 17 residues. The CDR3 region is CASSLGLQGVMNTEAFF. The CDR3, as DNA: TGTGCCAGCAGCTTAGGTTTGCAGGGTGTAATGAACACTGAAGCTTTCTTT. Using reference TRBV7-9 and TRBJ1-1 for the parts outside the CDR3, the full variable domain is DTGVSQNPRHKITKRGQNVTFRCDPISEHNRLYWYRQTLGQGPEFLTYFQNEAQLEKSRLLSDRFSAERPKGSFSTLEIQRTEQGDSAMYLCASSLGLQGVMNTEAFFGQGTRLTVV.

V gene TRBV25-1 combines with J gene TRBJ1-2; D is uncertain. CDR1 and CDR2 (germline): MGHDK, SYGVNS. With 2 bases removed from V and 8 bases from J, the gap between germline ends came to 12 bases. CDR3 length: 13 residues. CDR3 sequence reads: CASSEPGMGGYTF. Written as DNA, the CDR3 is TGTGCCAGCAGTGAACCGGGGATGGGCGGCTACACCTTC.

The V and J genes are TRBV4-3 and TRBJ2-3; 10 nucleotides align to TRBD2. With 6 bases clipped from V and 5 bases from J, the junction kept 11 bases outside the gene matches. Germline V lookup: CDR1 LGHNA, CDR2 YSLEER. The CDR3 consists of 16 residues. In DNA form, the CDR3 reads TGCGCCAGCAGTCTATCCCTAGCGGGGGAGGTAGATACGCAGTATTTT. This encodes CASSLSLAGEVDTQYF.

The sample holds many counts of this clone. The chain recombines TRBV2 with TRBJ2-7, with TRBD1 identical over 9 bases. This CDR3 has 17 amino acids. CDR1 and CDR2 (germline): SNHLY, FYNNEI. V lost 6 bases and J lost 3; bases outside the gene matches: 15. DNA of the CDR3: TGTGCCAGCAGACTCCCGGGACAGGGCCTCGGTGACTACGAGCAGTACTTC. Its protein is CASRLPGQGLGDYEQYF.

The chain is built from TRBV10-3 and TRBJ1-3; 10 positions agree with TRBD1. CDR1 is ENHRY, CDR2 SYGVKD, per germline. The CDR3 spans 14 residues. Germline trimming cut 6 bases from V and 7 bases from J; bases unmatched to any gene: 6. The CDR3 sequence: CAISPGQGTNTIYF. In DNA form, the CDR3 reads TGTGCCATCAGCCCGGGACAGGGGACGAACACCATATATTTT.